Listed here are 2 T cell receptor beta chains from one sample, sequenced in a study of PD-1 blockade in classical Hodgkin lymphoma. Using immunoSEQ multiplex PCR, the repertoire was profiled, and TCRdb retains in-frame clones only, with some absent. The sample has roughly 50,000 clones, 90% seen once. Time point in this sample: cycle 4 day 1 (C4D1), after more than five weeks of nivolumab. Brentuximab vedotin exposure varied among the patients, all of whom had relapsed after autologous stem cell transplantation. This material consisted of peripheral blood mononuclear cells (PBMCs), taken before the fourth cycle of nivolumab. The receptors here all came from a human donor with classical Hodgkin lymphoma.

V and J are TRBV7-9 and TRBJ2-7; TRBD2 aligns across 14 bases. The length of the CDR3 is 15 residues. Germline V gene data show CDR1 as SEHNR and CDR2 as FQNEAQ (reference sequence). V lost 4 bases to trimming and J lost 4 bases; unmatched junction nucleotides: 3. CDR3 nucleotide sequence: TGTGCCAGCAGCTACGGACTAGCGGGAGGATACGAGCAGTACTTC. Amino acid sequence: CASSYGLAGGYEQYF.

V and J are TRBV10-2 and TRBJ2-7; 10 positions agree with TRBD1. The V segment lost 6 bases and the J segment 5 bases; nucleotides outside the gene matches: 7. Germline V CDR1 and CDR2: WSHSY, SAAADI. This CDR3 comprises 14 residues. CDR3 bases: TGCGCCAGCAGAATCCGGGACAGGGGCCACGAGCAGTACTTC. Amino acids: CASRIRDRGHEQYF.